The 29 T cell receptor beta chains below come from one sample, sequenced in a study of T cells in tuberculosis. This table comes from immunoSEQ multiplex PCR, and its TCRdb copy is limited to in-frame clones, with some not included. The repertoire holds around 35,000 clones, with almost 95% as singletons. Sequenced: PBMCs. The receptor source for this set is a donor aged 5 to 30 with latent tuberculosis or without tuberculosis infection. Some clones in this sample may be carry-over from other donors' samples.

This clone appeared a single time. This sequence joins TRBV5-1 and TRBJ2-2; 7 nucleotides agree with TRBD1. Losses at the gene ends were 6 bases for V and 1 base for J; bases not matched to a gene: 6. CDR3 length: 15 residues. Germline CDR1 is SGHRS and CDR2 is YFSETQ. The CDR3 region has the DNA TGCGCCAGCACCGACAGGGAAAGGAACACCGGGGAGCTGTTTTTT. Encoded protein: CASTDRERNTGELFF.

V and J are TRBV6-1 and TRBJ1-3; a weak D match, TRBD1 (6 bases). V was shortened by 4 bases and J by 6 bases, with 22 bases between the two germline ends. Germline V lookup: CDR1 MNHNS, CDR2 SASEGT. The CDR3 runs to 17 residues. This chain's CDR3 is CASSGDEQGFVVNTIYF. CDR3 in DNA: TGTGCCAGCAGTGGGGACGAACAGGGTTTCGTAGTAAACACCATATATTTT.

This chain uses TRBV18 with TRBJ1-2; D perhaps matches TRBD1 (6 bases). Germline lookup yields CDR1 KGHSH and CDR2 LQKENI. This CDR3 comprises 18 residues. The germline V and J ends were trimmed by 1 base and 0 bases, with 18 bases remaining between them. The CDR3 region has the DNA TGTGCCAGCTCACCACTAGGTGGGACACCCTTAGCTAACTATGGCTACACCTTC. It translates to CASSPLGGTPLANYGYTF.

The chain combines TRBV5-4 with TRBJ2-7; D is possibly TRBD2 (6 bases). The germline gives CDR1 SGHNT, CDR2 YYREEE (reference sequence). V was trimmed by 2 bases and J by 6 bases, leaving 12 bases between them. This CDR3 spans 13 amino acids. CDR3 nucleotides: TGTGCCAGCAGCTTCCGGGGGAAGGCCGAGCAGTACTTC. Its protein product is CASSFRGKAEQYF.

The rearrangement joins TRBV29-1 to TRBJ2-7; 9 bases match TRBD1. This CDR3 contains 14 residues. V was clipped by 3 bases and J by 2 bases; unmatched bases: 5. Germline loops: CDR1 SQVTM, CDR2 ANQGSEA. The CDR3 protein is CSVESGTGTYEQYF. CDR3 bases: TGCAGCGTTGAGTCCGGGACAGGGACCTACGAGCAGTACTTC.

The rearrangement links TRBV7-9 to TRBJ1-2; 7 bases align to TRBD1. V was clipped by 4 bases and J by 6 bases; unmatched bases: 8. The CDR3 covers 14 residues. CDR1 and CDR2 from the germline V gene are SEHNR and FQNEAQ (reference sequence). The chain's CDR3 is CASSYPTGFDGYTF. The CDR3 DNA reads as TGTGCCAGCAGCTACCCGACAGGGTTCGATGGCTACACCTTC.

This clone was detected once. This chain links TRBV7-3 with TRBJ2-3; D unresolved. The ends were cut back, 1 base at V and 1 base at J, with 6 bases in the middle. The CDR3 extends over 14 amino acids. Germline-derived CDR1 and CDR2 are SGHTA and FQGTGA. CDR3 DNA: TGTGCCAGCAGCTTAAAGTCAGGCACAGATACGCAGTATTTT. As protein: CASSLKSGTDTQYF.

The rearrangement links TRBV5-5 to TRBJ2-1; the D gene is possibly TRBD1 (6 bases). This CDR3 has 15 residues. Germline-derived CDR1 and CDR2 are SGHKS and YYEKEE (reference sequence). Trimming took 3 bases from V and 8 from J, leaving 18 bases between them. CDR3 nucleotides: TGTGCCAGCAGCTGGTGGGACACCCGGACGGATGAGCAGTTCTTC. Encoded protein: CASSWWDTRTDEQFF. The full variable domain, with the rest looked up from reference TRBV5-5 and TRBJ2-1, is DAGVTQSPTHLIKTRGQQVTLRCSPISGHKSVSWYQQVLGQGPQFIFQYYEKEERGRGNFPDRFSARQFPNYSSELNVNALLLGDSALYLCASSWWDTRTDEQFFGPGTRLTVL.

The rearrangement joins TRBV9 to TRBJ1-1; TRBD1 matches at 8 bases. With V trimmed by 4 bases and J by 0 bases, 5 bases remained unmatched. The germline CDR1 and CDR2 sequences are SGDLS and YYNGEE. The CDR3 spans 15 residues. The chain's CDR3 is CASSTTGVLNTEAFF. The CDR3 nucleotides are TGTGCCAGCAGCACGACAGGGGTCCTGAACACTGAAGCTTTCTTT.

V is TRBV4-1 and J is TRBJ1-5; D gene unclear. The CDR3 contains 14 residues. Trimming shortened V by 1 base and J by 4 bases, and 8 bases separated the two germline ends. Germline CDR1 MGHRA, CDR2 YSYEKL. The CDR3 nucleotides read TGCGCCAGCAGCCAAGGAGAGGGTAATCAGCCCCAGCATTTT. It encodes CASSQGEGNQPQHF.

The count of this clone is one. The chain employs TRBV4-3 and TRBJ2-7, with 7 bases that match TRBD1. From germline, CDR1 is LGHNA and CDR2 YSLEER. The CDR3 is 15 amino acids. V was clipped by 0 bases and J by 2 bases; unmatched bases: 4. The CDR3 coding sequence is TGCGCCAGCAGCCAAGAAACAGGGGTAACCTACGAGCAGTACTTC. Its translation: CASSQETGVTYEQYF.

The chain has TRBV18 and TRBJ1-6; D call uncertain. Trimming shortened V by 5 bases and J by 8 bases, and 16 bases separated the two germline ends. CDR1 KGHSH and CDR2 LQKENI come from the germline V gene. This CDR3 is 15 amino acids long. The CDR3 loop reads CASSSSPDGDSPLHF. In DNA form, the CDR3 reads TGTGCCAGCTCATCTTCTCCGGACGGGGATTCACCCCTCCACTTT.

The genes are TRBV5-5 and TRBJ1-2, with D perhaps TRBD1 (5 bases). The CDR3 covers 15 residues. V was clipped by 6 bases and J by 4 bases, with 19 bases between them. Germline assignment: CDR1 SGHKS and CDR2 YYEKEE (reference sequence). The CDR3 sequence is CASTPSRDLIYGYTF. CDR3 sequence (DNA): TGTGCCAGCACCCCTTCCAGGGATCTTATCTATGGCTACACCTTC.

Here the CDR3 DNA reads TGTGCCAGCAGCCGAGGGACAGGGGGCCGGGTGGGCACTGAAGCTTTCTTT. It translates to CASSRGTGGRVGTEAFF. The J gene is TRBJ1-1, the V gene TRBV11-2, with 12 bases lining up with TRBD1. This CDR3 spans 17 amino acids. Trimming removed 5 bases from V and 4 bases from J; junction bases left unmatched: 11. Germline V gives CDR1 SGHAT, CDR2 FQNNGV. The full variable domain, in which reference TRBV11-2 and TRBJ1-1 provide the parts outside the CDR3, is EAGVAQSPRYKIIEKRQSVAFWCNPISGHATLYWYQQILGQGPKLLIQFQNNGVVDDSQLPKDRFSAERLKGVDSTLKIQPAKLEDSAVYLCASSRGTGGRVGTEAFFGQGTRLTVV.

The rearrangement links TRBV6-1 to TRBJ1-4; unclear D gene. CDR1 and CDR2 from the germline V gene are MNHNS and SASEGT. The V gene lost 2 bases and the J gene lost 4 bases, with 11 bases spanning the gap. The CDR3 totals 15 residues. The CDR3 DNA follows: TGTGCCAGCAGTGAAAGTGTGAGCTATAATGAAAAACTGTTTTTT. This encodes CASSESVSYNEKLFF.

This chain links TRBV11-2 with TRBJ1-2, with 7 bases lining up with TRBD1. CDR1 and CDR2 from the germline V gene are SGHAT and FQNNGV. The CDR3 extends over 13 amino acids. The junction had 4 bases not matched to a gene; V was cut back by 4 bases and J by 5 bases. The DNA of the CDR3 is TGTGCCAGCAGCTCCGGGACAGAATATGGCTACACCTTC. Protein sequence: CASSSGTEYGYTF.

The chain recombines TRBV7-8 with TRBJ1-5; D remains ambiguous. V was trimmed by 3 bases and J by 3 bases, leaving 9 bases between them. Germline V CDR1 and CDR2: SGHVS, FQNEAQ. This CDR3 is 14 amino acids long. CDR3 sequence: CASSLRRLNQPQHF. CDR3 coding DNA: TGTGCCAGCAGCTTGAGGCGGCTCAATCAGCCCCAGCATTTT.

The CDR3 protein is CASLTHLLLPGVIPGELFF. CDR3 bases: TGTGCCAGCCTCACCCACCTACTCCTTCCAGGGGTGATTCCCGGGGAGCTGTTTTTT. The chain employs TRBV27 and TRBJ2-2; D is perhaps TRBD1 (6 bases). This CDR3 is built from 19 residues. Germline V gene data show CDR1 as MNHEY and CDR2 as SMNVEV (reference sequence). V was pared by 8 bases and J by 6 bases, with 31 bases between.

The DNA for the CDR3 is TGTGCCAGCAGTTTACCTGACAGGGGGCTCAATGAGCAGTTCTTC. This translates into CASSLPDRGLNEQFF. The V call is TRBV5-6, the J call TRBJ2-1, with 10 nucleotides matching TRBD1. Germline values: CDR1 SGHDT, CDR2 YYEEEE. The V segment lost 5 bases and the J segment 6 bases; nucleotides outside the gene matches: 8. The CDR3 is made up of 15 amino acids.

The rearrangement joins TRBV2 to TRBJ1-1, with D possibly matching TRBD1 (6 bases). The germline V and J ends were trimmed by 3 bases and 1 base, with 9 bases remaining between them. The CDR3 contains 14 residues. CDR1 and CDR2 from the germline V gene are SNHLY and FYNNEI. For the CDR3, the DNA is TGTGCCAGCAGTGACCCGGGACAGAACACTGAAGCTTTCTTT. Protein product: CASSDPGQNTEAFF.

The chain links TRBV9 to TRBJ1-6, with TRBD1 identical over 12 bases. CDR3 length: 15 residues. The V segment lost 7 bases and the J segment 9 bases; nucleotides outside the gene matches: 8. In germline, CDR1 is SGDLS, CDR2 YYNGEE. CDR3 DNA sequence: TGTGCCAGCCAGGGGACAGGGGGCGACGGTTCACCCCTCCACTTT. It yields the protein CASQGTGGDGSPLHF.

V is TRBV4-3 and J is TRBJ1-2; TRBD1 is a possible D gene (6 bases). This CDR3 region has 16 residues. The germline V and J ends were trimmed by 2 bases and 4 bases, with 17 bases remaining between them. Germline CDR1 is LGHNA and CDR2 is YSLEER. In DNA, the CDR3 is TGCGCCAGCAGCCAACTACTACAGGGCTTCGGCTATGGCTACACCTTC. It encodes CASSQLLQGFGYGYTF.

The J gene is TRBJ1-1, the V gene TRBV4-3, with D maybe TRBD1 (5 bases). Trimming shortened V by 3 bases and J by 5 bases, and 13 bases separated the two germline ends. In germline, CDR1 is LGHNA, CDR2 YSLEER. CDR3 size: 14 residues. The chain's CDR3 is CASSHRGLGTEAFF. Here the CDR3 DNA reads TGCGCCAGCAGCCATCGGGGGTTAGGGACTGAAGCTTTCTTT.

This chain joins TRBV5-4 and TRBJ2-5; D is unresolved. This CDR3 spans 14 amino acids. The V and J ends lost 4 bases and 5 bases respectively, with 15 bases between them. From germline, CDR1 is SGHNT and CDR2 YYREEE (reference sequence). CDR3 in DNA: TGTGCCAGCAGCCCCTCCGAGGCTGGGGAGACCCAGTACTTC. Encoded protein: CASSPSEAGETQYF.

The genes are TRBV7-3 and TRBJ2-3; D gene uncertain. The CDR3 sequence is 14 residues long. The germline V gene encodes CDR1 SGHTA and CDR2 FQGTGA. Trimming pared 5 bases from V and 4 bases from J, leaving 13 bases between. DNA of the CDR3: TGTGCCAGCAGCGTCGAACCGGTGGCAGATACGCAGTATTTT. This sequence encodes CASSVEPVADTQYF.

J is TRBJ2-2 and V is TRBV11-2, with D perhaps matching TRBD1 (5 bases). This CDR3 is built from 17 residues. Germline CDR1 and CDR2: SGHAT and FQNNGV. Trimming took off 0 bases at V and 4 bases at J, with 15 bases between the two ends. In DNA form, the CDR3 reads TGTGCCAGCAGCTTAGATCAGGGCAGGGTGAGCACCGGGGAGCTGTTTTTT. It encodes CASSLDQGRVSTGELFF.

The chain links TRBV4-3 to TRBJ1-6; D may be TRBD1 (6 bases). With 1 base removed from V and 3 bases from J, the gap between germline ends came to 13 bases. Per germline, CDR1 LGHNA and CDR2 YSLEER. The CDR3 spans 17 residues. The CDR3 nucleotides are TGCGCCAGCAGCCAAGGGGTAGGGGGTCACTATAATTCACCCCTCCACTTT. This encodes CASSQGVGGHYNSPLHF.

V gene TRBV7-9 combines with J gene TRBJ1-2; 8 nucleotides agree with TRBD1. This CDR3 has 13 residues. Germline-derived CDR1 and CDR2 are SEHNR and FQNEAQ (reference sequence). The V and J ends lost 4 bases and 8 bases, in that order; junction bases with no gene match: 6. The CDR3 DNA reads TGTGCCAGCAGCTCGGGACAGGAGCTCGGCTACACCTTC. It translates to CASSSGQELGYTF.

The chain combines TRBV4-1 with TRBJ2-7; TRBD2 is a possible D gene (6 bases). Trimming removed 4 bases from V and 1 base from J, with 11 bases in between. CDR1 and CDR2 (germline): MGHRA, YSYEKL. The CDR3 loop spans 14 amino acids. The CDR3, as DNA: TGCGCCAGCAGCCCCCGGGACTCTTCCTACGAGCAGTACTTC. Translating it yields CASSPRDSSYEQYF.